This passage covers 23 T cell receptor beta chains from one sample sequenced in a study of monozygotic twins with inflammatory bowel disease. After re-calling the 5' RACE reads, TCRdb lists one entry per CDR3 protein, DNA absent. The listing contains some 170,000 distinct CDR3 sequences. The sample was blood. The origin of the receptors is a human donor with ulcerative colitis or Crohn's disease, or a healthy co-twin of an affected twin (not recorded which).

The chain uses TRBV29-1 and TRBJ1-5; TCRdb's D call, TRBD1, is unchecked because there is no DNA. The CDR3 has 14 amino acids. Germline values: CDR1 SQVTM, CDR2 ANQGSEA. The CDR3 sequence is CSVIIQGVSQPQHF.

The chain joins TRBV7-2 to TRBJ2-1; TCRdb's D call, TRBD2, is unchecked because there is no DNA. Looked up from germline, CDR1 is SGHTA and CDR2 is FQGNSA. The CDR3 extends over 15 amino acids. This CDR3 is CASTVGRTYGDEQFF. The full variable domain, in which reference TRBV7-2 and TRBJ2-1 provide the parts outside the CDR3, is GAGVSQSPSNKVTEKGKDVELRCDPISGHTALYWYRQSLGQGLEFLIYFQGNSAPDKSGLPSDRFSAERTGGSVSTLTIQRTQQEDSAVYLCASTVGRTYGDEQFFGPGTRLTVL.

This sequence joins TRBV18 and TRBJ1-4; TCRdb indicates TRBD1, and absent DNA this call remains unverified. This CDR3 comprises 13 residues. CDR1 and CDR2 (germline): KGHSH, LQKENI. The CDR3 is CASSGGLNEKLFF.

The chain combines TRBV5-1 with TRBJ1-1; the D call of TRBD1 rests on TCRdb alone, since no DNA is present to check it. The CDR3 spans 17 residues. Germline V gene lookup returns CDR1 SGHRS and CDR2 YFSETQ. CDR3 in amino acids: CASSPLHLVTANTEAFF.

The genes are TRBV11-2 and TRBJ2-5. In germline, CDR1 is SGHAT, CDR2 FQNNGV. This CDR3 has 16 amino acids. The CDR3 protein is CASSLGVSWDQETQYF. The full variable domain, its missing parts supplied by reference TRBV11-2 and TRBJ2-5, is EAGVAQSPRYKIIEKRQSVAFWCNPISGHATLYWYQQILGQGPKLLIQFQNNGVVDDSQLPKDRFSAERLKGVDSTLKIQPAKLEDSAVYLCASSLGVSWDQETQYFGPGTRLLVL.

Here the CDR3 reads CSAPVGHTLNTEAFF. The chain carries TRBV20-1 and TRBJ1-1; TCRdb returns TRBD1, unconfirmable since there is no DNA. The V gene's germline CDR1 is DFQATT and CDR2 SNEGSKA (reference sequence). There are 15 residues in the CDR3.

This chain connects TRBV5-1 to TRBJ1-5; TCRdb calls TRBD1, which cannot be checked without DNA. Germline V lookup: CDR1 SGHRS, CDR2 YFSETQ. CDR3 length: 14 amino acids. This CDR3 is CASRGEGSNQPQHF. Complete variable domain (other parts from reference TRBV5-1 and TRBJ1-5): KAGVTQTPRYLIKTRGQQVTLSCSPISGHRSVSWYQQTPGQGLQFLFEYFSETQRNKGNFPGRFSGRQFSNSRSEMNVSTLELGDSALYLCASRGEGSNQPQHFGDGTRLSIL.

V and J are TRBV20-1 and TRBJ1-5; TCRdb's assignment of TRBD1 cannot be checked, as there is no DNA. The CDR3 length is 13 residues. CDR1 and CDR2 (germline): DFQATT, SNEGSKA (reference sequence). CDR3 sequence: CSATQGTNQPQHF.

V gene TRBV29-1 combines with J gene TRBJ1-4; TCRdb picks TRBD1, but there is no DNA to check that call. The V gene's germline CDR1 is SQVTM and CDR2 ANQGSEA. CDR3 length: 16 amino acids. This chain's CDR3 is CSVSTGGNGINEKLFF.

The chain joins TRBV3-1 to TRBJ2-1; TCRdb indicates TRBD2, and absent DNA this call remains unverified. The CDR3 spans 15 residues. The germline gives CDR1 LGHDT, CDR2 YNNKEL (reference sequence). The CDR3 is CASSTSGTRYNEQFF.

The V and J genes are TRBV5-1 and TRBJ2-7; the D gene TCRdb calls, TRBD2, cannot be checked with no DNA. Germline CDR1 reads SGHRS; CDR2 reads YFSETQ. The CDR3 is made up of 15 amino acids. CDR3 residues: CASSFGGTSSYEQYF.

The chain uses TRBV3-1 and TRBJ2-7; TCRdb reports TRBD1, a call that lacks DNA to check it against. Germline CDR1 is LGHDT and CDR2 is YNNKEL (reference sequence). This CDR3 has 15 residues. The CDR3 here is CASSPEGRGFYEQYF.

The rearrangement uses TRBV7-9 and TRBJ2-2. CDR3 length: 14 residues. Germline V gene lookup returns CDR1 SEHNR and CDR2 FQNEAQ (reference sequence). This CDR3 reads CASSLAPSIGELFF.

The V gene is TRBV5-4, the J gene TRBJ2-3. This CDR3 spans 14 amino acids. Germline loops: CDR1 SGHNT, CDR2 YYREEE (reference sequence). CDR3 sequence: CASSPRLDTDTQYF. Full variable domain (outside the CDR3, taken from reference TRBV5-4 and TRBJ2-3): ETGVTQSPTHLIKTRGQQVTLRCSSQSGHNTVSWYQQALGQGPQFIFQYYREEENGRGNFPPRFSGLQFPNYSSELNVNALELDDSALYLCASSPRLDTDTQYFGPGTRLTVL.

The genes are TRBV7-9 and TRBJ1-6. The germline V gene has CDR1 SEHNR and CDR2 FQNEAQ (reference sequence). The CDR3 has 15 amino acids. CDR3 amino acids: CASSPVGINNSPLHF. The complete variable domain, with remaining parts taken from reference TRBV7-9 and TRBJ1-6, reads DTGVSQNPRHKITKRGQNVTFRCDPISEHNRLYWYRQTLGQGPEFLTYFQNEAQLEKSRLLSDRFSAERPKGSFSTLEIQRTEQGDSAMYLCASSPVGINNSPLHFGNGTRLTVT.

V and J are TRBV12-3 or TRBV12-4 and TRBJ1-2; TCRdb's D gene call, TRBD1, goes unchecked for lack of DNA. This CDR3 is 12 amino acids long. CDR3 amino acids: CASTRTGDGYTF.

V and J are TRBV14 and TRBJ2-3. This CDR3 region has 14 residues. Germline loops: CDR1 SGHDN, CDR2 FVKESK. This chain's CDR3 is CASSPVSPTDTQYF.

The chain is built from TRBV6-1 and TRBJ2-7. This CDR3 is built from 11 residues. Germline CDR1 reads MNHNS; CDR2 reads SASEGT. The CDR3 sequence is CASKSLYEQYF.

The chain combines TRBV7-9 with TRBJ2-7; TCRdb outputs TRBD1, but without DNA this stays unchecked. CDR3 length: 13 residues. Germline V gene sequence: CDR1 SEHNR, CDR2 FQNEAQ (reference sequence). The CDR3: CASSLIQGGDEYF.

This chain links TRBV3-1 with TRBJ2-1. CDR1 LGHDT and CDR2 YNNKEL come from the germline V gene (reference sequence). The CDR3 is 11 residues long. CDR3 in amino acids: CASSQLDEQFF.

The V gene is TRBV29-1, the J gene TRBJ2-1. CDR1 and CDR2 from the germline V gene are SQVTM and ANQGSEA. The CDR3 has 14 residues. The CDR3 region is CSVDVVGKNNEQFF.

This chain uses TRBV20-1 with TRBJ1-3; the TCRdb D gene call, TRBD1, has no DNA to confirm it. Germline CDR1 and CDR2: DFQATT and SNEGSKA (reference sequence). This CDR3 comprises 14 residues. CDR3 sequence: CSASIRQGRNTIYF.

This chain connects TRBV29-1 to TRBJ1-5. This CDR3 is 12 amino acids long. In germline, CDR1 is SQVTM, CDR2 ANQGSEA. The CDR3 sequence is CSVMEQNQPQHF.